This passage covers 23 T cell receptor beta chains from one sample sequenced in a study of T cell clones after liver transplantation. Profiled with immunoSEQ multiplex PCR; TCRdb holds only in-frame clones, not every one. Of some 120,000 clones listed, 90% are singletons. The source was CD4+ T cells from blood, collected 12 months after liver transplant. The receptors derive from a human patient who received a liver transplant. Some T cells may have originated in the graft donor.

V and J are TRBV11-3 and TRBJ2-7; TRBD2 matches 14 bases. Germline V gives CDR1 SGHNT, CDR2 YENEEA. There are 17 residues in the CDR3. Trimming took 1 base from V and 4 from J; bases not matched to a gene: 6. DNA for the CDR3: TGTGCCAGCAGCTTAGGGGGACTAGCGGGAGTGACTTACGAGCAGTACTTC. Translating it yields CASSLGGLAGVTYEQYF.

The chain employs TRBV2 and TRBJ2-2, with 10 bases that match TRBD1. The CDR3 loop spans 14 amino acids. The V gene's germline CDR1 is SNHLY and CDR2 FYNNEI. With 9 bases clipped from V and 6 bases from J, the junction kept 7 bases outside the gene matches. DNA for the CDR3: TGTGCCAGTAGAGGGACAGGGGCCCCCGGGGAGCTGTTTTTT. Translated, it gives CASRGTGAPGELFF.

The V gene is TRBV7-8, the J gene TRBJ2-7, with 12 bases matching TRBD2. The germline CDR1 and CDR2 sequences are SGHVS and FQNEAQ. The CDR3 spans 15 residues. Germline trimming cut 5 bases from V and 4 bases from J; bases unmatched to any gene: 6. The CDR3: CASSPTSGRGYEQYF. The DNA of the CDR3 is TGTGCCAGCAGCCCGACTAGCGGGAGAGGGTACGAGCAGTACTTC.

The chain combines TRBV19 with TRBJ2-6; no definite D call. The CDR3 sequence is 16 residues long. With 7 bases removed from V and 0 bases from J, the gap between germline ends came to 13 bases. Germline CDR1 reads LNHDA; CDR2 reads SQIVND (reference sequence). CDR3 DNA sequence: TGTGCCAGTACCCCCGGCTTTAACTCTGGGGCCAACGTCCTGACTTTC. Its translation is CASTPGFNSGANVLTF.

The chain recombines TRBV30 with TRBJ2-1; D is possibly TRBD2 (7 bases). The CDR3 loop spans 13 amino acids. The V and J ends lost 8 bases and 6 bases respectively, with 17 bases between them. The germline V gene encodes CDR1 GTSNPN and CDR2 SVGIG (reference sequence). The CDR3 protein is CAPQGSGTNEQFF. In DNA form, the CDR3 reads TGTGCCCCCCAGGGGAGCGGGACCAATGAGCAGTTCTTC.

The rearrangement links TRBV19 to TRBJ2-5, with D possibly matching TRBD1 (6 bases). CDR1 LNHDA and CDR2 SQIVND come from the germline V gene (reference sequence). The CDR3 loop spans 13 amino acids. The ends were cut back, 9 bases at V and 3 bases at J, with 14 bases in the middle. DNA for the CDR3: TGTGCCAGCGCTCCGGACAGTAAAGAGACCCAGTACTTC. This gives the protein CASAPDSKETQYF. Based on the CDR3 plus reference TRBV19 and TRBJ2-5, the full variable domain is DGGITQSPKYLFRKEGQNVTLSCEQNLNHDAMYWYRQDPGQGLRLIYYSQIVNDFQKGDIAEGYSVSREKKESFPLTVTSAQKNPTAFYLCASAPDSKETQYFGPGTRLLVL.

CDR3 coding DNA: TGCGCCAGCAGTGAGGCGAAGGGGGTGAACACTGAAGCTTTCTTT. Amino acid sequence: CASSEAKGVNTEAFF. V is TRBV10-2 and J is TRBJ1-1; tentative D call: TRBD1 (6 bases). Germline assignment: CDR1 WSHSY and CDR2 SAAADI. Trimming stripped 2 bases from V and 0 bases from J, with 10 bases between. The CDR3 loop spans 15 amino acids.

The rearrangement joins TRBV11-2 to TRBJ2-5; D is possibly TRBD2 (6 bases). Germline CDR1 reads SGHAT; CDR2 reads FQNNGV. Trimming took off 5 bases at V and 5 bases at J, with 18 bases between the two ends. CDR3 length: 15 residues. CDR3 sequence (DNA): TGTGCCAGCAGCCCGGGACTTCGTGAAGAGGAGACCCAGTACTTC. Amino acids: CASSPGLREEETQYF.

The rearrangement joins TRBV6-5 to TRBJ1-4; D gene uncertain. CDR3 length equals 15 residues. Per the germline V gene, CDR1 is MNHEY and CDR2 is SVGAGI. V was trimmed by 8 bases and J by 0 bases, leaving 13 bases between them. This CDR3 is CASARQMATNEKLFF. CDR3 sequence (DNA): TGTGCCAGCGCCCGTCAAATGGCAACTAATGAAAAACTGTTTTTT.

V gene TRBV15 combines with J gene TRBJ2-1, with 13 bases fitting TRBD2. V shed 2 bases, J shed 6 bases, and the junction held 4 bases outside the gene matches. Germline CDR1 and CDR2: LNHNV and YYDKDF (reference sequence). The CDR3 consists of 16 residues. CDR3 nucleotides: TGTGCCACCAGCAGAAAGGGACTAGCGGGACGCAATGAGCAGTTCTTC. Its translation is CATSRKGLAGRNEQFF.

This chain links TRBV19 with TRBJ2-1, with TRBD2 matching over 12 bases. The germline V gene encodes CDR1 LNHDA and CDR2 SQIVND (reference sequence). V shed 10 bases and J 7 bases; nucleotides not matched to a gene: 20. The CDR3 consists of 18 residues. DNA for the CDR3: TGTGCCACCAGGGGAGGCCCTAGCGGGAGGGCCATGGTGAATGAGCAGTTCTTC. Protein sequence: CATRGGPSGRAMVNEQFF.

The chain combines TRBV6-1 with TRBJ2-7; D ambiguous. CDR1 is MNHNS, CDR2 SASEGT, per germline. CDR3 length equals 8 residues. Trimming took 10 bases from V and 6 from J, leaving 4 bases between them. This chain's CDR3 is CATREQYF. CDR3 nucleotide sequence: TGTGCCACCCGCGAGCAGTACTTC.

This clone showed up just a few times. This chain joins TRBV11-2 and TRBJ2-2, with 7 bases identical to TRBD2. The junction had 7 bases not matched to a gene; V was cut back by 1 base and J by 5 bases. Germline CDR1 SGHAT, CDR2 FQNNGV. The CDR3 covers 16 residues. The CDR3 bases are TGTGCCAGCAGCTTAGGGCTAGCGGCTACAACCGGGGAGCTGTTTTTT. This codes for CASSLGLAATTGELFF.

The gene calls are TRBV19 and TRBJ2-2; D assignment may be TRBD1 or TRBD2 (5 bases each). V dropped 3 bases and J dropped 4 bases, with 9 bases sitting between them. The CDR3 is made up of 14 amino acids. In germline, CDR1 is LNHDA, CDR2 SQIVND (reference sequence). The CDR3 DNA is TGTGCCAGTAGTATTGTTGGGGGCACCGGGGAGCTGTTTTTT. This translates into CASSIVGGTGELFF. The full variable domain, rest sourced from reference TRBV19 and TRBJ2-2, is DGGITQSPKYLFRKEGQNVTLSCEQNLNHDAMYWYRQDPGQGLRLIYYSQIVNDFQKGDIAEGYSVSREKKESFPLTVTSAQKNPTAFYLCASSIVGGTGELFFGEGSRLTVL.

CDR3 loop: CASSLVRVTASREQAFF. For the CDR3, the DNA is TGTGCCAGCAGCTTAGTTCGGGTGACGGCGTCCCGGGAACAGGCTTTCTTT. The rearrangement uses TRBV7-2 and TRBJ1-1; D uncertain. CDR1 is SGHTA, CDR2 FQGNSA, per germline. The germline V and J ends were trimmed by 1 base and 11 bases, with 26 bases remaining between them. This CDR3 spans 17 amino acids.

The CDR3 is CASSEQGATTDTQYF. The CDR3 DNA is TGTGCCAGCAGTGAACAGGGGGCAACCACAGATACGCAGTATTTT. V and J are TRBV25-1 and TRBJ2-3; 8 nucleotides line up with TRBD1. V shed 2 bases, J shed 2 bases, and the junction held 3 bases outside the gene matches. Germline V gene lookup returns CDR1 MGHDK and CDR2 SYGVNS. The CDR3 is made up of 15 amino acids.

The rearrangement uses TRBV5-4 and TRBJ2-7, with 10 positions matching TRBD2. With V trimmed by 3 bases and J by 3 bases, 12 bases remained unmatched. Per the germline V gene, CDR1 is SGHNT and CDR2 is YYREEE (reference sequence). This CDR3 is 17 amino acids long. The CDR3 reads CASSSTSGTSERYEQYF. The CDR3 bases are TGTGCCAGCAGCTCAACCTCCGGGACTAGCGAACGCTACGAGCAGTACTTC.

The chain couples TRBV7-6 to TRBJ2-1; 11 bases fit TRBD2. J gave up 7 bases and V 2 bases, and 10 bases lay outside the gene matches. This CDR3 spans 17 amino acids. Germline V lookup: CDR1 SGHVS, CDR2 FNYEAQ. CDR3 DNA: TGTGCCAGCAGCTTACCCGCACTAGCGGGAGCCTCAAATGAGCAGTTCTTC. Amino acid sequence: CASSLPALAGASNEQFF.

The rearrangement uses TRBV7-2 and TRBJ2-3, with D perhaps matching TRBD2 (6 bases). Trimming shortened V by 3 bases and J by 5 bases, and 9 bases separated the two germline ends. This CDR3 has 13 residues. Germline CDR1 reads SGHTA; CDR2 reads FQGNSA. The CDR3 DNA reads TGTGCCAGCAGCTTGGGAGCGGGAGATACGCAGTATTTT. Translation: CASSLGAGDTQYF. The full variable domain, in which reference TRBV7-2 and TRBJ2-3 provide the parts outside the CDR3, is GAGVSQSPSNKVTEKGKDVELRCDPISGHTALYWYRQSLGQGLEFLIYFQGNSAPDKSGLPSDRFSAERTGGSVSTLTIQRTQQEDSAVYLCASSLGAGDTQYFGPGTRLTVL.

This chain's CDR3 is CASTGGGAGQGYTF. The CDR3 bases are TGTGCCAGCACAGGGGGGGGAGCCGGGCAAGGCTACACCTTC. The chain uses TRBV7-8 and TRBJ1-2; TRBD1 matches at 7 bases. Germline loops: CDR1 SGHVS, CDR2 FQNEAQ. The CDR3 has 14 amino acids. J lost 8 bases, V lost 7 bases, and 13 bases had no gene match.

This clone has more than one count but fewer than ten. The chain recombines TRBV29-1 with TRBJ1-2; TRBD1 might be the D (5 bases). The germline V gene has CDR1 SQVTM and CDR2 ANQGSEA. V dropped 3 bases and J dropped 3 bases, with 8 bases sitting between them. CDR3 size: 12 residues. CDR3 residues: CSVEGDHYGYTF. In DNA, the CDR3 is TGCAGCGTTGAGGGGGACCACTATGGCTACACCTTC.

The J gene is TRBJ1-4, the V gene TRBV29-1; no definite D call. The CDR3 has 11 amino acids. Per the germline V gene, CDR1 is SQVTM and CDR2 is ANQGSEA. V lost 5 bases to trimming and J lost 8 bases, with 9 bases between them. The chain's CDR3 is CSVRNMEKLFF. The CDR3 DNA reads as TGCAGCGTTCGAAACATGGAAAAACTGTTTTTT.

V gene TRBV27 combines with J gene TRBJ2-6; D possibly corresponds to TRBD2 (6 bases). V was pared by 4 bases and J by 0 bases, with 19 bases between. The CDR3 length is 19 residues. The germline gives CDR1 MNHEY, CDR2 SMNVEV (reference sequence). CDR3 nucleotide sequence: TGTGCCAGCAGTTCCATTAGGAGGGGCCTAAACTCTGGGGCCAACGTCCTGACTTTC. Amino acids: CASSSIRRGLNSGANVLTF.